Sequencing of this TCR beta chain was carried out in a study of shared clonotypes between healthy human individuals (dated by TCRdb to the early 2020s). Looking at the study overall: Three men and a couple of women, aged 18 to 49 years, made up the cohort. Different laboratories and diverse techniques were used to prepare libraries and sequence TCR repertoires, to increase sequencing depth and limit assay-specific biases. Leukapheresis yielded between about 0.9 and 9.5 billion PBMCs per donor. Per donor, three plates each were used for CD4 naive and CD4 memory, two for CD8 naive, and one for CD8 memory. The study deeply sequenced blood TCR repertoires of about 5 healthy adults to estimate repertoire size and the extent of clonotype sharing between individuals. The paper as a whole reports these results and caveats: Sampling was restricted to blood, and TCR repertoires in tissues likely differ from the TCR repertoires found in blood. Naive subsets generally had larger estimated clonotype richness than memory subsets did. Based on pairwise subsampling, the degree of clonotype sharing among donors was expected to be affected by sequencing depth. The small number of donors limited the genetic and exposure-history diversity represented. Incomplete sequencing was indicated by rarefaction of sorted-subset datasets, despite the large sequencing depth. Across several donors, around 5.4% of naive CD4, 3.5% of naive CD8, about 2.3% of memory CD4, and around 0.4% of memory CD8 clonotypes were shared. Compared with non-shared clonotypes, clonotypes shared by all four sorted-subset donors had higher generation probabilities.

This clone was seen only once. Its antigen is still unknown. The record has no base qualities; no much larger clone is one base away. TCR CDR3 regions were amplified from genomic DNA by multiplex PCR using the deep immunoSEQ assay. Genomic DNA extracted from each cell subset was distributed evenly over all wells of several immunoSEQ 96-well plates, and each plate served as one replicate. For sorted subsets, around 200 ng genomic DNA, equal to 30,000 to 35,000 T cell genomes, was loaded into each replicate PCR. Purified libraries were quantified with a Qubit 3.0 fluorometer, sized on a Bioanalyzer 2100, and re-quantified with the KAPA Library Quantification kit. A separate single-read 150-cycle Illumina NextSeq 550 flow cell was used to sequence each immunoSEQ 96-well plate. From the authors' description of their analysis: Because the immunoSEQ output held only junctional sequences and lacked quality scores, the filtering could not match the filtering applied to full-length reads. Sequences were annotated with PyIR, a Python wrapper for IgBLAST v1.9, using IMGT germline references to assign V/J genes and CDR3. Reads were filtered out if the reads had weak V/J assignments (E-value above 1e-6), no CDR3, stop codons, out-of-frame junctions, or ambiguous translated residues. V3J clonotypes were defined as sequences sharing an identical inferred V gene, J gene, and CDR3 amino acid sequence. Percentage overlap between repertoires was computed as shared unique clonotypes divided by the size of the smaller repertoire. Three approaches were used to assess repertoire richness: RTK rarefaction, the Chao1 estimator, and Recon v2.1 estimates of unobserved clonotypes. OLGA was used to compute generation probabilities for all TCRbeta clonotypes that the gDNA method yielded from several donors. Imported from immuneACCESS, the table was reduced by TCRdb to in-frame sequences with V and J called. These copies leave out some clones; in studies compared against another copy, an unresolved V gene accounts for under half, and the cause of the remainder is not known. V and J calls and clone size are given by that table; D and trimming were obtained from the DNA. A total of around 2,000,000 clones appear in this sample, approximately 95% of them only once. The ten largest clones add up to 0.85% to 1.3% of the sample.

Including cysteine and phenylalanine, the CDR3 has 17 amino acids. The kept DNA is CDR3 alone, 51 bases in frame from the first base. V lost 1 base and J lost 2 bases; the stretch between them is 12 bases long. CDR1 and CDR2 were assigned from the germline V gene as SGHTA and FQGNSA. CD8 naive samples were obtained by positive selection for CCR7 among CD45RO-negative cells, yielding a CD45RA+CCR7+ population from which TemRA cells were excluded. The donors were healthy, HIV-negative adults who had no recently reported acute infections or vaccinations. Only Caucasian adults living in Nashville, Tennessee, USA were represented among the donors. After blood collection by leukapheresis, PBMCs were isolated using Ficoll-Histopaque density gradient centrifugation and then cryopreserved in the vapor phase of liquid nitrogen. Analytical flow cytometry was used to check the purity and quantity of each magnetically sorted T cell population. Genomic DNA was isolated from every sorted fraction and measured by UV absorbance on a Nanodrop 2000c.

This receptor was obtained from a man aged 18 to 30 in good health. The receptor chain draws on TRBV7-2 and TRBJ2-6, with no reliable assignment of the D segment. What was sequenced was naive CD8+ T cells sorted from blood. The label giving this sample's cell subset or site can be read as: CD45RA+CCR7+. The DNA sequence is TGTGCCAGCAGCTTAGGTCGGCCACTTACTGGGGCCAACGTCCTGACTTTC. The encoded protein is CASSLGRPLTGANVLTF.